The clone carrying this T cell receptor beta chain was recorded a few times. As yet, its antigen is unknown. This entry is derived from a study of T cells after yellow fever vaccination. Overall study results and limits: Contamination of FACS-sorted repertoires by abundant clonotypes from the bulk population could occur. The booster saw the reappearance of most primary-vaccination clones (96% CD4, about 90% CD8).

UMIs were added to TCR cDNA along with a universal primer site when it was made by 5'RACE template switching. TCRdb fed the 5' RACE reads into MiXCR, producing one record per CDR3 protein. Among 300,000 or so distinct CDR3 sequences listed, 6.8% were seen once. With 7 bases clipped from V and 1 base from J, the junction kept 9 bases outside the gene matches. The CDR3 covers 15 residues. Germline assignment: CDR1 MNHEY and CDR2 SVGEGT. This sequence was found in a man younger than 30 who received the YFV17D yellow fever vaccine. This material consisted of PBMCs, taken more than 40 days after the first yellow fever vaccination. J is TRBJ1-1 and V is TRBV6-2 or TRBV6-3, with TRBD1 identical over 7 bases. CDR3 sequence reads: CASIKKQGTNTEAFF. CDR3 in DNA: TGTGCCAGCATTAAAAAACAGGGGACGAACACTGAAGCTTTCTTT.